This section outlines one T cell receptor (beta chain) sequence together with its context. Measured with immunoSEQ multiplex PCR; TCRdb has only the in-frame clones, and not every one. The repertoire consists of about 270,000 clones, with 75% to 95% occurring once and the leading ten covering roughly 2.8%. Per the germline V gene, CDR1 is SGHDT and CDR2 is YYEEEE. The CDR3 covers 14 residues. With 0 bases clipped from V and 7 bases from J, the junction kept 6 bases outside the gene matches. This specimen belongs to a study of blood T cell repertoires in COVID-19. About the research overall: The study drew acute and convalescent COVID-19 samples from the United States, Italy and Spain.

Participants spanned ages 18 to 89 years and resided in around 25 US areas. Exposed participants came across a COVID-19 case within 2 weeks before study entry. The sequence derives from a man aged 40-55 years who had been exposed to COVID-19. Sequencing used PBMCs or T cells enriched from blood (not recorded which). The chain combines TRBV5-6 with TRBJ2-5; 7 bases agree with TRBD1. The CDR3 bases are TGTGCCAGCAGCTTGGGCAGGGGGACCGGGACCCAGTACTTC. Protein: CASSLGRGTGTQYF.